This TCR beta chain is from a study of blood T cell repertoires in COVID-19. Here immunoSEQ multiplex PCR was the method, and the copy in TCRdb shows in-frame clones only, minus some. The sample lists about 89,000 clones; approximately 80% were seen once. The CDR3 has 13 residues. Trimming removed 0 bases at V and 7 bases at J, with 9 bases between. Germline CDR1 is LGHNA and CDR2 is YSLEER. The specimen sequenced was peripheral blood. The TCR was taken from a man aged 65-85 years with COVID-19, enrolled during active disease. The rearrangement joins TRBV4-3 to TRBJ1-2; no firm D call. CDR3 DNA: TGCGCCAGCAGCCAAGATACGGAGAGTGGCTACACCTTC. This encodes CASSQDTESGYTF.